The 20 T cell receptor beta chains reported below all come from one sample, sequenced in a study of blood T cells in healthy people across ages. The use of a sample-barcoded 5' primer and a J-beta primer mix characterized a second PCR of about 7 to 12 cycles. TCRdb reprocessed the 5' RACE reads with MiXCR, giving one entry per CDR3 protein. The sample has roughly 700,000 distinct CDR3 sequences; 32% are singletons. Sequenced sample: blood. These TCRs come from a woman aged 80 or over in good health.

This clonotype was seen ten or more times. The chain employs TRBV7-2 and TRBJ2-1; D call uncertain. CDR1 SGHTA and CDR2 FQGNSA come from the germline V gene. The CDR3 is 15 amino acids. V lost 0 bases and J lost 2, with 8 bases in between. The chain's CDR3 is CASSLAVQPYNEQFF. As DNA, the CDR3 is TGTGCCAGCAGCTTAGCAGTCCAGCCCTACAATGAGCAGTTCTTC.

In regard to this clonotype: A much bigger clone sits one base away, suggesting this may be a read error. The chain combines TRBV20-1 with TRBJ2-7; D is perhaps TRBD2 (6 bases). This CDR3 is built from 15 residues. Germline CDR1 reads DFQATT; CDR2 reads SNEGSKA (reference sequence). The V end was cut by 1 base, the J end by 7 bases, with 20 bases between. CDR3 amino acids: CSARVRLGPGNEQYF. The CDR3 DNA is TGCAGTGCTAGAGTCCGACTAGGGCCGGGCAATGAGCAGTACTTC.

This clonotype has ten or more counts. The V and J genes are TRBV4-1 and TRBJ2-7, with D perhaps TRBD1 or TRBD2 (5 bases each). The CDR3 runs 17 residues. From germline, CDR1 is MGHRA and CDR2 YSYEKL. Trimming stripped 0 bases from V and 5 bases from J, with 20 bases between. In DNA form, the CDR3 reads TGCGCCAGCAGCCAAGATCGGAACGGGGCAGGCTGGGACGAGCAGTACTTC. Amino acids: CASSQDRNGAGWDEQYF.

V is TRBV5-1 and J is TRBJ1-1, with a tentative D call TRBD1 (5 bases). V was trimmed by 0 bases and J by 4 bases, leaving 13 bases between them. There are 15 residues in the CDR3. Germline V gene data show CDR1 as SGHRS and CDR2 as YFSETQ. The CDR3 is CASSLEGADSTEAFF. In DNA, the CDR3 is TGCGCCAGCAGCTTGGAGGGAGCCGACAGCACTGAAGCTTTCTTT.

This clonotype has a count of ten or more. The chain links TRBV23-1 to TRBJ2-3; the D gene could be TRBD1 or TRBD2 (6 bases each). TRBV23-1 is an open reading frame whose function is uncertain. Trimming stripped 4 bases from V and 2 bases from J, with 16 bases between. This CDR3 region has 16 residues. CDR3 in amino acids: CASSPTGGSFTDTQYF. CDR3 in DNA: TGCGCCAGCAGTCCCACCGGGGGCAGCTTCACAGATACGCAGTATTTT.

The genes are TRBV7-2 and TRBJ2-7; unclear D gene. CDR3 length: 13 amino acids. Trimming took off 6 bases at V and 2 bases at J, with 11 bases between the two ends. The germline gives CDR1 SGHTA, CDR2 FQGNSA. In DNA, the CDR3 is TGTGCCAGCAGGGGCCTACAACCCTACGAGCAGTACTTC. Residues: CASRGLQPYEQYF.

Comment on this clonotype: A much larger clone differs by one base, so this may be a read error. CDR3 sequence reads: CSVGRQGAGNYGYTF. CDR3 bases: TGCAGCGTTGGAAGACAGGGGGCTGGTAACTATGGCTACACCTTC. The chain has TRBV29-1 and TRBJ1-2, with 10 bases identical to TRBD1. Trimming at V came to 4 bases and at J to 1 base, leaving 6 bases not matched to a gene. CDR3 length: 15 residues. Germline V gene sequence: CDR1 SQVTM, CDR2 ANQGSEA.

Turning to this clonotype: A single base separates this from a much larger clone, so it may be a read error. The chain combines TRBV15 with TRBJ2-3; 8 nucleotides align to TRBD2. The CDR3 totals 18 residues. Trimming at V came to 5 bases and at J to 4 bases, leaving 17 bases not matched to a gene. Germline lookup yields CDR1 LNHNV and CDR2 YYDKDF (reference sequence). The chain's CDR3 is CATSRTRRSGGSADTQYF. In DNA form, the CDR3 reads TGTGCCACCAGCCGCACGCGGCGGAGCGGGGGTAGCGCAGATACGCAGTATTTT.

In its sample, this clonotype was seen many times. J is TRBJ1-1 and V is TRBV9; the D gene is possibly TRBD1 (5 bases). V was shortened by 0 bases and J by 5 bases, with 5 bases between the two germline ends. CDR1 is SGDLS and CDR2 is YYNGEE in the germline V gene. The CDR3 has 12 amino acids. In DNA form, the CDR3 reads TGTGCCAGCAGCGTAGGGGGGACTGAAGCTTTCTTT. Amino acid sequence: CASSVGGTEAFF.

The gene calls are TRBV15 and TRBJ1-5; D is uncertain. Between the trimmed V and J ends, which lost 0 bases and 4 bases, there was a span of 10 bases. Looked up from germline, CDR1 is LNHNV and CDR2 is YYDKDF (reference sequence). The CDR3 covers 15 residues. The CDR3 region has the DNA TGTGCCACCAGCAGAGATCGGTCACCAAATCAGCCCCAGCATTTT. Protein sequence: CATSRDRSPNQPQHF.

This clonotype has only a few counts. Given a much more abundant clone one base away, this may be a read error. This chain uses TRBV7-9 with TRBJ2-1; 7 nucleotides align to TRBD1. The germline V gene encodes CDR1 SEHNR and CDR2 FQNEAQ (reference sequence). The CDR3 sequence is 14 residues long. V shed 6 bases and J 10 bases; nucleotides not matched to a gene: 12. The CDR3 reads CASRPSPGGYEQFF. The DNA of the CDR3 is TGTGCCAGCAGGCCCTCGCCAGGGGGATACGAGCAGTTCTTC.

This clonotype occurred many times. Sequence at one end of the junction differs from germline and may be a read error. The rearrangement uses TRBV27 and TRBJ2-1, with TRBD2 identical over 9 bases. CDR1 and CDR2 from the germline V gene are MNHEY and SMNVEV (reference sequence). This CDR3 is built from 14 residues. The DNA of the CDR3 is TGTGCCAGCAGTCTAGCGGGGCCTTACAAGGAGCAGTTCTTC. It specifies CASSLAGPYKEQFF.

There are many counts of this clonotype. V usage is TRBV20-1 and J usage is TRBJ1-2, with D maybe TRBD1 (5 bases). Germline assignment: CDR1 DFQATT and CDR2 SNEGSKA (reference sequence). Trimming cost V 7 bases and J 5 bases, with 20 bases left between them. There are 14 residues in the CDR3. The CDR3 spells CSVIYRDPEYGYTF. The CDR3 region has the DNA TGCAGTGTTATTTATAGGGACCCGGAATATGGCTACACCTTC.

This clonotype was observed many times. The gene calls are TRBV5-1 and TRBJ2-7; the match to TRBD1 covers 8 bases. The CDR3 length is 14 residues. Germline lookup yields CDR1 SGHRS and CDR2 YFSETQ. V trimming: 4 bases; J trimming: 6 bases; junction bases outside the gene matches: 9. CDR3 bases: TGCGCCAGCAGCACCTCGGGACAGGCCGGCGAGCAGTACTTC. Its protein is CASSTSGQAGEQYF.

About this clonotype: A much larger clone lies a single base off, so this may be a read error. The conserved phenylalanine or tryptophan is not found at the CDR3 terminus, so this likely reflects a read error. This chain links TRBV20-1 with TRBJ2-1; D is uncertain. V shed 6 bases and J shed 5 bases, with 14 bases lying between them. This CDR3 is built from 13 residues. CDR1 is DFQATT and CDR2 is SNEGSKA in the germline V gene (reference sequence). The CDR3 nucleotides read TGCAGTGCGAGCCCCGGACGGAACAATGAGCAGTTCGTC. As protein: CSASPGRNNEQFV.

This clonotype came up many times. The J gene is TRBJ1-1, the V gene TRBV6-5; D call uncertain. In germline, CDR1 is MNHEY, CDR2 SVGAGI. V lost 7 bases, J lost 6 bases, and 9 bases lay in between. There are 11 residues in the CDR3. CDR3 region: CASTNQAEAFF. The CDR3 DNA reads as TGTGCCAGCACCAACCAGGCTGAAGCTTTCTTT.

This clonotype appeared many times. This may come from a read error, since a much larger clone is one base off. CDR3 bases: TGCAGTGCTAGTGAGAGGCAGGGCCGTAATGGCTACACCTTC. Its protein is CSASERQGRNGYTF. V is TRBV20-1 and J is TRBJ1-2; TRBD1 might be the D (5 bases). Trimming took 3 bases from V and 6 from J, leaving 17 bases between them. Germline V gene lookup returns CDR1 DFQATT and CDR2 SNEGSKA (reference sequence). The CDR3 has 14 residues.

This clonotype appeared a few times. The chain links TRBV12-3 or TRBV12-4 to TRBJ2-2; 9 positions match TRBD1. With 5 bases clipped from V and 4 bases from J, the junction kept 5 bases outside the gene matches. CDR3 length: 15 amino acids. CDR3: CASSTGQGFTGELFF. Here the CDR3 DNA reads TGTGCCAGCAGTACGGGACAGGGTTTCACCGGGGAGCTGTTTTTT.

This clonotype was recorded at least ten times. This chain joins TRBV7-3 and TRBJ2-3, with 14 nucleotides matching TRBD2. This CDR3 contains 15 residues. The V gene end was trimmed by 4 bases and the J gene end by 5 bases; junction bases not matched to a gene: 2. Germline V gene sequence: CDR1 SGHTA, CDR2 FQGTGA. CDR3 DNA sequence: TGTGCCAGCAGCTCCGGGACTAGCGGGGGAGATACGCAGTATTTT. Its translation: CASSSGTSGGDTQYF. The full variable domain, completed using reference TRBV7-3 and TRBJ2-3, is GAGVSQTPSNKVTEKGKYVELRCDPISGHTALYWYRQSLGQGPEFLIYFQGTGAADDSGLPNDRFFAVRPEGSVSTLKIQRTERGDSAVYLCASSSGTSGGDTQYFGPGTRLTVL.

As regards this clonotype: This may be a read error: a much more frequent sequence differs by one nucleotide. The J gene is TRBJ2-1, the V gene TRBV6-6; D is unclear. TRBJ2-7 explains the end of the DNA better; the J call may be wrong. The germline CDR1 and CDR2 sequences are MNHNY and SVGAGI (reference sequence). This CDR3 comprises 16 residues. The CDR3 reads CASSGRISSSYNEQYF. The CDR3 DNA reads TGTGCCAGCAGCGGCAGGATATCGAGCTCCTACAATGAGCAGTACTTC.